The 29 T cell receptor beta chains given below trace back to one sample, sequenced in a study of T cell repertoires in cytomegalovirus infection. One entry per CDR3 protein results from TCRdb running MiXCR on the reads. The sample holds some 100,000 distinct CDR3 sequences, 20% to 30% seen once. The source material was CD8+ T cells from PBMCs. These receptors all stem from a human donor in good health (CMV status not recorded). Some clones in this sample may be carry-over from other donors' samples.

The V gene is TRBV6-1, the J gene TRBJ2-5, with 7 bases lining up with TRBD1. Per the germline V gene, CDR1 is MNHNS and CDR2 is SASEGT. This CDR3 comprises 16 residues. V shed 2 bases and J 4 bases; nucleotides not matched to a gene: 10. CDR3 in amino acids: CASSERRQGPPETQYF. In DNA form, the CDR3 reads TGTGCCAGCAGTGAACGGCGACAGGGACCCCCAGAGACCCAGTACTTC.

For this clonotype: A much larger clonotype is one base distant, so this may be a read error. The V call is TRBV9, the J call TRBJ2-1, with D possibly TRBD1 on 5 matching bases. The CDR3 length is 13 residues. Per germline, CDR1 SGDLS and CDR2 YYNGEE. V lost 3 bases, J lost 11 bases, and 15 bases lay in between. CDR3 residues: CASSADKFHKQFF. Written as DNA, the CDR3 is TGTGCCAGCAGCGCGGACAAGTTCCATAAGCAGTTCTTC.

V is TRBV29-1 and J is TRBJ1-2; D may be TRBD1 (5 bases). Trimming stripped 1 base from V and 2 bases from J, with 11 bases between. Germline V gene sequence: CDR1 SQVTM, CDR2 ANQGSEA. This CDR3 region has 14 residues. The CDR3 sequence is CSVEGQGRNYGYTF. CDR3 in DNA: TGCAGCGTTGAAGGGCAGGGAAGGAACTATGGCTACACCTTC.

This clonotype showed up many times. The rearrangement uses TRBV7-2 and TRBJ2-2; weak D call: TRBD2 (5 bases). Trimming pared 1 base from V and 6 bases from J, leaving 6 bases between. The CDR3 is 13 amino acids. CDR1 SGHTA and CDR2 FQGNSA come from the germline V gene. The CDR3 DNA follows: TGTGCCAGCAGCTTAGGGGGAGCCGGGGAGCTGTTTTTT. As protein: CASSLGGAGELFF.

This clonotype was seen at least ten times. CDR3 residues: CASSPQGEAYNEQFF. The CDR3 region has the DNA TGTGCCAGCAGTCCACAGGGGGAGGCCTACAATGAGCAGTTCTTC. The chain has TRBV7-9 and TRBJ2-1; TRBD1 aligns across 8 bases. Germline CDR1 is SEHNR and CDR2 is FQNEAQ (reference sequence). The junction had 6 bases not matched to a gene; V was cut back by 6 bases and J by 2 bases. This CDR3 spans 15 amino acids.

Notes on this clonotype: One junction end disagrees with the germline gene, perhaps due to a read error. The rearrangement uses TRBV7-6 and TRBJ1-4; D gene ambiguous. CDR1 and CDR2 from the germline V gene are SGHVS and FNYEAQ. This CDR3 comprises 13 residues. The CDR3 coding sequence is TGTGTCAGCAGCTTTGCAACTAATGAAAAACTGTTTTTT. It encodes CVSSFATNEKLFF.

This chain joins TRBV20-1 and TRBJ1-2, with 11 bases identical to TRBD1. CDR3 length equals 14 residues. The germline V gene encodes CDR1 DFQATT and CDR2 SNEGSKA (reference sequence). V lost 4 bases to trimming and J lost 7 bases; unmatched junction nucleotides: 8. In DNA, the CDR3 is TGCAGTGCTAAAATAAGGGACAGGGGGTTTGGCTACACCTTC. This encodes CSAKIRDRGFGYTF.

The V gene is TRBV9, the J gene TRBJ1-5, with D unclear. The length of the CDR3 is 14 residues. Looked up from germline, CDR1 is SGDLS and CDR2 is YYNGEE. V was cut by 0 bases and J by 9 bases, with 13 bases left in between. In DNA, the CDR3 is TGTGCCAGCAGCGTAGCCACGGAAGGCGGGCCCCAGCATTTT. This translates into CASSVATEGGPQHF.

The chain uses TRBV6-2 or TRBV6-3 and TRBJ2-1; D call uncertain. This CDR3 region has 16 residues. CDR1 MNHEY and CDR2 SVGEGT come from the germline V gene. Between the trimmed V and J ends, which lost 5 bases and 6 bases, there was a span of 20 bases. The CDR3 DNA follows: TGTGCCAGCAGTCCCCCGCGGACCAGTTTGCTCAATGAGCAGTTCTTC. Translated: CASSPPRTSLLNEQFF.

The V call is TRBV11-2, the J call TRBJ1-1, with D possibly TRBD1 on 5 matching bases. Per germline, CDR1 SGHAT and CDR2 FQNNGV. Trimming cost V 3 bases and J 5 bases, with 13 bases left between them. The CDR3 extends over 14 amino acids. The CDR3 DNA sequence: TGTGCCAGCAGCTTGGGACCCTCGGGGACTGAAGCTTTCTTT. This translates into CASSLGPSGTEAFF.

The chain links TRBV2 to TRBJ2-1; D is uncertain. Germline CDR1 and CDR2: SNHLY and FYNNEI. The V end was cut by 9 bases, the J end by 0 bases, with 9 bases between. CDR3 size: 13 residues. The CDR3 DNA is TGTGCCAGAGGTATTCCCTCCTACAATGAGCAGTTCTTC. It codes for CARGIPSYNEQFF.

The CDR3 sequence: CAIRADRDAYEQYF. The CDR3 region has the DNA TGTGCCATCAGGGCGGACAGGGACGCCTACGAGCAGTACTTC. J is TRBJ2-7 and V is TRBV10-3; 8 nucleotides align to TRBD1. Germline V gene data show CDR1 as ENHRY and CDR2 as SYGVKD. The CDR3 extends over 14 amino acids. V shed 6 bases, J shed 2 bases, and the junction held 6 bases outside the gene matches.

This clonotype was recorded at least ten times. The rearrangement links TRBV7-2 to TRBJ2-5, with D perhaps TRBD1 (5 bases). Trimming took off 1 base at V and 1 base at J, with 16 bases between the two ends. Germline V lookup: CDR1 SGHTA, CDR2 FQGNSA. The CDR3 consists of 17 residues. The CDR3 bases are TGTGCCAGCAGCTTAGGGGGCGGACCCCAAGCCCAAGAGACCCAGTACTTC. Translating gives CASSLGGGPQAQETQYF.

Details on this clonotype: A much larger clonotype is one base distant, so this may be a read error. V usage is TRBV4-1 and J usage is TRBJ2-2, with TRBD2 identical over 8 bases. The CDR3 loop spans 15 amino acids. CDR1 is MGHRA, CDR2 YSYEKL, per germline. The CDR3 region has the DNA TGTGTCAGCAGCCCCCTAGCGGGGAACACCGGGGAGCTGTTTTTT. This encodes CVSSPLAGNTGELFF.

This clonotype was counted ten times or more. The V gene is TRBV7-2, the J gene TRBJ1-2, with TRBD1 matching 7 bases. V lost 5 bases and J lost 4; bases outside the gene matches: 10. Per the germline V gene, CDR1 is SGHTA and CDR2 is FQGNSA. The CDR3 is made up of 15 amino acids. The CDR3 sequence is CASSPPAGTAYGYTF. The CDR3 region has the DNA TGTGCCAGCAGCCCACCAGCCGGGACAGCCTATGGCTACACCTTC.

This clonotype occurred a few times. At one of its ends the junction is not consistent with the germline gene, which may arise from a read error. The chain joins TRBV28 to TRBJ2-7; 7 bases fit TRBD1. CDR1 and CDR2 (germline): MDHEN, SYDVKM. This CDR3 is 13 amino acids long. CDR3 protein: CASSFARITGTVF. CDR3 bases: TGTGCCAGCAGTTTCGCCCGAATCACCGGGACAGTCTTC.

This clonotype was counted at least ten times. The chain combines TRBV4-2 with TRBJ1-2, with 8 positions matching TRBD1. CDR3 length equals 16 residues. Trimming took 0 bases from V and 3 from J; bases not matched to a gene: 6. Germline V gives CDR1 LGHNA, CDR2 YNFKEQ. In DNA, the CDR3 is TGTGCCAGCAGCCAAGAAAGGACAGGGTTGGACTATGGCTACACCTTC. Protein sequence: CASSQERTGLDYGYTF.

The sample holds a few counts of this clonotype. For the CDR3, the DNA is TGTGCCAGCAGTCTACAGGGACCGGGGTATGGCTACACCTTC. Translation gives CASSLQGPGYGYTF. The chain uses TRBV27 and TRBJ1-2; a weak D match, TRBD1 (6 bases). This CDR3 contains 14 residues. The V end was cut by 5 bases, the J end by 5 bases, with 15 bases between. From germline, CDR1 is MNHEY and CDR2 SMNVEV (reference sequence).

This clonotype was found a few times. The chain links TRBV11-2 to TRBJ1-1, with a possible D match to TRBD1 (6 bases). With 1 base removed from V and 4 bases from J, the gap between germline ends came to 16 bases. CDR1 and CDR2 from the germline V gene are SGHAT and FQNNGV. This CDR3 has 16 residues. The CDR3 sequence: CASSLATGLVGTEAFF. The CDR3 coding sequence is TGTGCCAGCAGCTTAGCTACAGGGTTAGTTGGCACTGAAGCTTTCTTT.

The CDR3 DNA follows: TGTGCCAGCAGCTCCGAAGGGGGGTGGCGGGAGCGCTACAATGAGCAGTTCTTC. Residues: CASSSEGGWRERYNEQFF. The rearrangement links TRBV7-9 to TRBJ2-1, with D possibly being TRBD2 (7 bases). Germline lookup yields CDR1 SEHNR and CDR2 FQNEAQ (reference sequence). The V gene lost 4 bases and the J gene lost 3 bases, with 22 bases spanning the gap. The CDR3 length is 18 residues.

This clonotype was seen many times. This CDR3 reads CASRKRGQETQYF. The CDR3 DNA sequence: TGTGCCAGCAGGAAGCGGGGACAAGAGACCCAGTACTTC. The rearrangement links TRBV28 to TRBJ2-5, with 7 positions matching TRBD2. Trimming cost V 6 bases and J 2 bases; bases outside gene matches: 3. Germline loops: CDR1 MDHEN, CDR2 SYDVKM. This CDR3 contains 13 residues. Based on the CDR3 plus reference TRBV28 and TRBJ2-5, the full variable domain is DVKVTQSSRYLVKRTGEKVFLECVQDMDHENMFWYRQDPGLGLRLIYFSYDVKMKEKGDIPEGYSVSREKKERFSLILESASTNQTSMYLCASRKRGQETQYFGPGTRLLVL.

About this clonotype: This may be a read error: a much more frequent sequence differs by one nucleotide. This chain links TRBV4-2 with TRBJ2-1; maybe TRBD1 (6 bases). Germline loops: CDR1 LGHNA, CDR2 YNFKEQ. This CDR3 region has 17 residues. CDR3 sequence (DNA): TGTGCCAGCAGCCAGTACAGGGCGCAGGGGTCCTACCATGAGCAGTTCTTC. Translated, it gives CASSQYRAQGSYHEQFF.

The genes are TRBV6-2 or TRBV6-3 and TRBJ2-2; D possibly corresponds to TRBD2 (6 bases). The length of the CDR3 is 16 residues. CDR1 is MNHEY and CDR2 is SVGEGT in the germline V gene. V dropped 0 bases and J dropped 7 bases, with 15 bases sitting between them. CDR3 loop: CASSYSLEGLHGELFF. CDR3 DNA sequence: TGTGCCAGCAGTTACTCGTTGGAGGGATTACACGGGGAGCTGTTTTTT.

The rearrangement links TRBV5-3 to TRBJ2-5, with TRBD1 matching 11 bases. TRBV5-3 is known as an ORF, though its function is uncertain. V was pared by 8 bases and J by 4 bases, with 16 bases of the junction left unmatched. CDR3 size: 17 residues. CDR3 loop: CASSHWTGGIDGETQYF. For the CDR3, the DNA is TGTGCCAGCAGCCACTGGACAGGGGGCATAGATGGAGAGACCCAGTACTTC.

This clonotype was counted at least ten times. The J gene is TRBJ1-1, the V gene TRBV7-9; no clear D gene. The CDR3 extends over 12 amino acids. Trimming shortened V by 5 bases and J by 3 bases, and 7 bases separated the two germline ends. Germline values: CDR1 SEHNR, CDR2 FQNEAQ (reference sequence). This chain's CDR3 is CASSPMDTEAFF. CDR3 nucleotide sequence: TGTGCCAGCAGCCCAATGGACACTGAAGCTTTCTTT.

J is TRBJ2-1 and V is TRBV7-3, with TRBD2 matching 7 bases. J gave up 0 bases and V 5 bases, and 4 bases lay outside the gene matches. This CDR3 is built from 15 residues. CDR1 is SGHTA, CDR2 FQGTGA, per germline. CDR3 coding DNA: TGTGCCAGCAGCAACCTAGCGGCCTCCTACAATGAGCAGTTCTTC. It encodes CASSNLAASYNEQFF. Based on the CDR3 plus reference TRBV7-3 and TRBJ2-1, the full variable domain is GAGVSQTPSNKVTEKGKYVELRCDPISGHTALYWYRQSLGQGPEFLIYFQGTGAADDSGLPNDRFFAVRPEGSVSTLKIQRTERGDSAVYLCASSNLAASYNEQFFGPGTRLTVL.

The rearrangement links TRBV7-8 to TRBJ2-6; D might be TRBD2 (5 bases). Germline CDR1 reads SGHVS; CDR2 reads FQNEAQ. V shed 5 bases and J shed 14 bases, with 22 bases lying between them. The CDR3 totals 15 residues. The chain's CDR3 is CASSLPFEAAYILTF. The CDR3 region has the DNA TGTGCCAGCAGCCTGCCCTTTGAAGCGGCCTACATCCTGACTTTC.

This clonotype was counted once. V and J are TRBV7-9 and TRBJ2-1; 9 bases agree with TRBD1. Germline CDR1 SEHNR, CDR2 FQNEAQ (reference sequence). J was trimmed by 7 bases and V by 4 bases; bases with no gene match: 5. The CDR3 length is 14 residues. The CDR3 region has the DNA TGTGCCAGCAGCTCCGGGACAGGGAATAATGAGCAGTTCTTC. Protein: CASSSGTGNNEQFF.

The chain uses TRBV5-4 and TRBJ1-1; TRBD1 aligns across 8 bases. CDR1 SGHNT and CDR2 YYREEE come from the germline V gene (reference sequence). J was trimmed by 3 bases and V by 0 bases; bases with no gene match: 4. CDR3 length: 15 residues. The DNA for the CDR3 is TGTGCCAGCAGCTTGGAATGGACAGGGTACACTGAAGCTTTCTTT. Translated: CASSLEWTGYTEAFF.